The source of this T cell receptor (beta chain) is a study of vaccination and CD4 T cells after COVID-19. Overall study: Overlapping peptides of the spike proteins of SARS-CoV-2, HCoV-NL63, HCoV-OC43 and HCoV-229E were used for cell stimulation. The study, taken as a whole, reports: The median proportion of reactive clones detected only post-vaccination in convalescent patients was roughly 90%.

An Oncomine TCR Beta short-read assay was used to sequence the DNA from cultured CD4+ T cells. Using its own MiXCR run on the PCR reads, TCRdb lists one record per CDR3 protein. The repertoire includes some 14,000 distinct CDR3 sequences, about 60% of them detected once, and over 15% sits in the top ten. Germline lookup yields CDR1 MNHNS and CDR2 SASEGT. Unmatched junction bases numbered 11, after V lost 8 bases and J lost 2 bases. This CDR3 region has 16 residues. Treatment noted: approximately nine-day PBMC culture with coronavirus spike peptide pools or control peptides (ViraFEST assay). ViraFEST grew antigen-specific T cells using peptide pools, then sequenced TCRs. As regards this clonotype: Its antigen remains unknown.

Sequencing was performed on CD4+ T cells from blood, cultured in vitro. This clonotype was obtained from a human donor who had recovered from COVID-19. The chain has TRBV6-1 and TRBJ2-2; TRBD2 agrees at 7 bases. The CDR3: CASGITGGHNTGELFF. The DNA for the CDR3 is TGTGCCAGCGGCATAACGGGGGGTCACAACACCGGGGAGCTGTTTTTT.